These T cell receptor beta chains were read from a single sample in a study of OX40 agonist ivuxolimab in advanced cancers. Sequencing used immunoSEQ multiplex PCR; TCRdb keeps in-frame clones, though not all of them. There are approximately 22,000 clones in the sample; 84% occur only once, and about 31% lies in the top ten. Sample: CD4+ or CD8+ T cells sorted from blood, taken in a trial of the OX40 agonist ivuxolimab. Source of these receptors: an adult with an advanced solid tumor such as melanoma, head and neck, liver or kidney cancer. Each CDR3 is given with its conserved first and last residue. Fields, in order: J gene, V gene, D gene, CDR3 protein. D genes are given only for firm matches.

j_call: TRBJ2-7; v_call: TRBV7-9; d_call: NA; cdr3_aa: CASSPRGRISYEQYF
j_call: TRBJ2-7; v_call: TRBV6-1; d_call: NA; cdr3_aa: CASSELYEQYF
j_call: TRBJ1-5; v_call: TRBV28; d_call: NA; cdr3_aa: CASSPRVSNQPQHF
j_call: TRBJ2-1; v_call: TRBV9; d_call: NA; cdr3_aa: CASSPWTDYNEQFF
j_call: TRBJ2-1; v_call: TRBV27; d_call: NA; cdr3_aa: CASSLTPSSYNEQFF
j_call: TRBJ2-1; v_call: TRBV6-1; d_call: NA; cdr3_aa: CVAKEGREQFF
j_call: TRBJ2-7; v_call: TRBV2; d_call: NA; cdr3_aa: CASNPAYEQYF
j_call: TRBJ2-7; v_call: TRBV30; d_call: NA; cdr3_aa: CAWSVSDPYEQYF
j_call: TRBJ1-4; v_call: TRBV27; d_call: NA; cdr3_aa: CASVWDSGRLTNEKLFF
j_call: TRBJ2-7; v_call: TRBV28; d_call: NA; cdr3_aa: CASSLQVNEQYF
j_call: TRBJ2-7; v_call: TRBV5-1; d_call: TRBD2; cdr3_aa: CASSFSSGRIYEQYF
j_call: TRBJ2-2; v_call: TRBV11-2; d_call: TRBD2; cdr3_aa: CASSITSGAYYTGELFF
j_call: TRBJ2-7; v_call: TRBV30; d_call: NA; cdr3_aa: CAWRTARFEAYEQYF
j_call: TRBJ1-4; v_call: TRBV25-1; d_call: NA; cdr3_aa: CASSDGGEKLFF
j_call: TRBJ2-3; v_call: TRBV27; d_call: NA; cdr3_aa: CASNQGEGYTDTQYF
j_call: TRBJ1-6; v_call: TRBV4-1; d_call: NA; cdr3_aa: CASSQDWTGSPLHF
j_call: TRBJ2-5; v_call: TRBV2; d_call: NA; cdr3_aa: CASSEWVSPGAETQYF
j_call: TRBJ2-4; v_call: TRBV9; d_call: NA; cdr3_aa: CASSPYLNDRAGKRRNIQYF
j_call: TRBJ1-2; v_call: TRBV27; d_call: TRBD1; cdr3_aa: CASSLYLGQLTNGYTF
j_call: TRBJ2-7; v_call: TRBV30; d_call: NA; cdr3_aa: CAWSVGLYEQYF
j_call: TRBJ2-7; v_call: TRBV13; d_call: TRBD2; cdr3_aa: CASSSPGLAGGPLTYEQYF
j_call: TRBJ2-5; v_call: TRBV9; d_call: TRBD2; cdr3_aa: CASSVPSGDQETQYF
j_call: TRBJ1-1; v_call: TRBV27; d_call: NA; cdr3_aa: CASRAGAGRTEAFF
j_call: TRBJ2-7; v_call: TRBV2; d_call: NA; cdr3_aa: CASSGPKSAEQYF
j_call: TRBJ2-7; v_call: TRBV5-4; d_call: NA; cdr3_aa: CASSSLEGQYEQYF
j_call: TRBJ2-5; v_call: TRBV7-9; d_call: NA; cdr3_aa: CASSSGFSVQETQYF
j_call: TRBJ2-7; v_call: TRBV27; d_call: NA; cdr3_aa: CASSYGHSYEQYF
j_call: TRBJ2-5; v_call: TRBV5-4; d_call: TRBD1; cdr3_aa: CAAKSKGQGSETQYF
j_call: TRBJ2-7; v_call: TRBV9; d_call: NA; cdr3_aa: CASSVGGDTSYEQYF
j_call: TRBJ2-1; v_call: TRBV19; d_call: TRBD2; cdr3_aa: CASRPGLAGDDEQFF
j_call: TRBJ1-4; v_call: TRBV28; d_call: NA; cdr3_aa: CASSLFRGSTNEKLFF
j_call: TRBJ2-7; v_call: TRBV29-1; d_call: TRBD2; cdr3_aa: CSVGGGYEQYF
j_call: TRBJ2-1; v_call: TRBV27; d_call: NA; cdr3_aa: CASSSYTREQFF
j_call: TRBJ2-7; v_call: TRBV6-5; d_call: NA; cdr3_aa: CASSFSDGSVSYEQYF
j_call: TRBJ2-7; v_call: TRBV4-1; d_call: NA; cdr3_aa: CASSQGGNYEQYF
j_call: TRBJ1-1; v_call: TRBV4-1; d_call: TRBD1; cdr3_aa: CASSQEYRGNLNTEAFF
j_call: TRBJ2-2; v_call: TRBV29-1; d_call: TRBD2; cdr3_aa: CSVEGLAGGINTGELFF
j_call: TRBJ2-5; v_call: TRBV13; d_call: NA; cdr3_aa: CASSKGSGAGGVTQYF
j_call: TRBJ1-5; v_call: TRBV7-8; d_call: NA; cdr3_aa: CASSSEQGYSNQPQHF
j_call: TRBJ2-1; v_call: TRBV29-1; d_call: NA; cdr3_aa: CSVEAYGSYNEQFF
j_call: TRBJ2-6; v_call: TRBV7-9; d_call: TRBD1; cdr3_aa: CASSSTGQSSGANVLTF
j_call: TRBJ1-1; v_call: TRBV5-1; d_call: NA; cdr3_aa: CASSADRLSEAFF
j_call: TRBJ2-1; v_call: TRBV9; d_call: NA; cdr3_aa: CASSPRPGNEQFF
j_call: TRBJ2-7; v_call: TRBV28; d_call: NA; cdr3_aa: CASSLGEDHSYEQYF
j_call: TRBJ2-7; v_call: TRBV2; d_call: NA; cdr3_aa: CASSELADSLSYEQYF
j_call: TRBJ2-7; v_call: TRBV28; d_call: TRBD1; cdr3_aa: CASKQETGITYEQYF
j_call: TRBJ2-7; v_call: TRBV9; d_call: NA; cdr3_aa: CASSDSSSSYEQYF
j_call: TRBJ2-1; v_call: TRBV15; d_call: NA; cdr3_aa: CATSSPRTWGDNEQFF
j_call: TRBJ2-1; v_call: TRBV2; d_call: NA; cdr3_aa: CASSDGSSYNEQFF
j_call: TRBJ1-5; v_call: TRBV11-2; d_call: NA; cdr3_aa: CASSLNSYSNQPQHF
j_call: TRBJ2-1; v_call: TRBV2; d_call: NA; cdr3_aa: CASSESASSYNEQFF
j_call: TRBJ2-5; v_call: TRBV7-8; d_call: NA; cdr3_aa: CASSPRSEQETQYF
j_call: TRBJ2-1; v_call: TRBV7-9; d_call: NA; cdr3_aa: CASSLGGSNEQFF
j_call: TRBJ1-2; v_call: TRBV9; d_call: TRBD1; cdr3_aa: CASSFTERGPGYGYTF
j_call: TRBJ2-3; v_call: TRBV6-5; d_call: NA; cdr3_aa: CASSLGFRVTDTQYF
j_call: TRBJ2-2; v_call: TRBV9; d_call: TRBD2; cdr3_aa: CASSVPREGTGELFF
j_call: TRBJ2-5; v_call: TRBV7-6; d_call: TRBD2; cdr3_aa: CASSLAPGLAEETQYF